This T cell receptor (beta chain) was recovered during a study of blood T cell repertoires in COVID-19. Study background: T cells, B-cell-depleted T cells, or PBMCs provided the cDNA or gDNA that served as material.

Original data processing: Estimates of nucleated cell counts were drawn from the amplification of reference gene primers. The repertoire was sequenced with immunoSEQ multiplex PCR; TCRdb's copy has only in-frame clones and lacks some. D and trimming come from the DNA, and the V and J calls and clone size come from that table. The sample has over 85,000 clones, approximately 89% seen once. The origin of this receptor is a human donor with active COVID-19. The donor label of this sample is uncertain. Sequenced sample: peripheral blood.

The CDR3 is CASRRQGGGNTIYF. CDR3 DNA sequence: TGTGCCAGCAGACGACAGGGCGGTGGAAACACCATATATTTT. The chain combines TRBV28 with TRBJ1-3, with 7 bases matching TRBD1. Looked up from germline, CDR1 is MDHEN and CDR2 is SYDVKM. Germline trimming cut 6 bases from V and 3 bases from J; bases unmatched to any gene: 5. The CDR3 covers 14 residues. The full variable domain, completed using reference TRBV28 and TRBJ1-3, is DVKVTQSSRYLVKRTGEKVFLECVQDMDHENMFWYRQDPGLGLRLIYFSYDVKMKEKGDIPEGYSVSREKKERFSLILESASTNQTSMYLCASRRQGGGNTIYFGEGSWLTVV.